This TCR beta chain stems from a study of response to subunit inactivated influenza vaccine. The CDR3 length is 14 residues. From germline, CDR1 is MDHEN and CDR2 SYDVKM. V lost 3 bases to trimming and J lost 5 bases, with 12 bases between them. Study-level results: There was a suggestion from the authors that each seasonal influenza vaccination recruits few new T cells.

TCRdb called the RT-PCR reads again in MiXCR, with one record for every CDR3 protein. The sample yields fewer than 750,000 distinct CDR3 sequences, 12% to 15% seen once. There are a few counts of this clonotype. Its specificity is not known. The receptor was isolated from a man aged 45-65 years who received an inactivated influenza vaccine. The chain couples TRBV28 to TRBJ2-3, with TRBD1 as a possible D gene (6 bases). The specimen comprised PBMCs from blood, sampled about 12 days after vaccination. The CDR3 bases are TGTGCCAGCAGTTTTGGCAGGGGCATAGATACGCAGTATTTT. Encoded protein: CASSFGRGIDTQYF.